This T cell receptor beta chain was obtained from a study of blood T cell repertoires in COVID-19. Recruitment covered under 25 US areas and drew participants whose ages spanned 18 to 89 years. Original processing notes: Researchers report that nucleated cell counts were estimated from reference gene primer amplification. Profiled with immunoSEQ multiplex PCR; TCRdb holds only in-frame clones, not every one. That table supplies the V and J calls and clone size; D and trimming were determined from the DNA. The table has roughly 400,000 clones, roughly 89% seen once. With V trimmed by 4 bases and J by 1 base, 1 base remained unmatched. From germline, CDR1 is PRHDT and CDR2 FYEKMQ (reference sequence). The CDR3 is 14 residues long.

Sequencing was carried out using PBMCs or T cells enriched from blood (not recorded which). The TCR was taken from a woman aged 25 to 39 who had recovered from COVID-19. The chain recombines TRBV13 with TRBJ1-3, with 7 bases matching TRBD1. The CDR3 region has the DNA TGTGCCAGCAGCTCACAGGGGTCTGGAAACACCATATATTTT. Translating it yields CASSSQGSGNTIYF.